One sample yielded the 30 T cell receptor beta chains listed below, sequenced in a study of T cell responses to AZD1222 COVID-19 vaccine. The protocol was immunoSEQ multiplex PCR, while the TCRdb copy is restricted to in-frame clones and leaves out a portion. The sample has tens of thousands of clones, approximately 84% seen once. Here the sequenced sample was peripheral blood, taken on day 0 of AZD1222 vaccination. The receptors come from an adult in good health.

This chain connects TRBV6-4 to TRBJ1-4, with TRBD1 matching over 7 bases. Losses at the gene ends were 7 bases for V and 8 bases for J; bases not matched to a gene: 10. There are 14 residues in the CDR3. Germline V gene lookup returns CDR1 MRHNA and CDR2 SNTAGT. This CDR3 reads CASKTGQRGEKLFF. The DNA of the CDR3 is TGTGCCAGCAAGACAGGGCAAAGAGGCGAAAAACTGTTTTTT.

The chain links TRBV19 to TRBJ2-5, with D maybe TRBD2 (6 bases). The CDR3 spans 15 residues. Germline V CDR1 and CDR2: LNHDA, SQIVND (reference sequence). Trimming shortened V by 9 bases and J by 1 base, and 18 bases separated the two germline ends. CDR3 sequence (DNA): TGTGCCAGCACTGACGGAGGGGCAAGCCAAGAGACCCAGTACTTC. Encoded protein: CASTDGGASQETQYF.

The rearrangement uses TRBV21-1 and TRBJ2-3; the D call of TRBD1 is as the table states it, not checked on the DNA. TRBV21-1 is listed as a pseudogene. This CDR3 contains 15 residues. CDR3 nucleotide sequence: TGTGCCAGCAGCCCCCGGGACAATGCCACAGATACGCAGTATTTT. It codes for CASSPRDNATDTQYF.

This clone has only one observation. The chain employs TRBV10-3 and TRBJ1-2; 8 bases map to TRBD1. V shed 4 bases and J 2 bases; nucleotides not matched to a gene: 12. CDR1 ENHRY and CDR2 SYGVKD come from the germline V gene. This CDR3 contains 17 residues. This CDR3 reads CAISGRVTGEVNYGYTF. In nucleotides, the CDR3 is TGTGCCATCAGTGGCCGCGTGACAGGGGAGGTAAACTATGGCTACACCTTC.

The V and J genes are TRBV5-4 and TRBJ2-3, with TRBD1 as a possible D gene (6 bases). This CDR3 has 16 amino acids. Germline V lookup: CDR1 SGHNT, CDR2 YYREEE (reference sequence). V lost 4 bases and J 1 base, leaving 16 bases between the germline ends. The CDR3 sequence is CASSQGQSQGTDTQYF. The CDR3, as DNA: TGTGCCAGCAGCCAGGGACAATCCCAAGGCACAGATACGCAGTATTTT.

This clone was detected a few times. The gene calls are TRBV12-3 or TRBV12-4 and TRBJ2-3; D not resolved. Between the trimmed V and J ends, which lost 6 bases and 6 bases, there was a span of 13 bases. This CDR3 spans 13 amino acids. Here the CDR3 reads CASSPGWADTQYF. The CDR3 DNA follows: TGTGCCAGCAGCCCCGGTTGGGCGGATACGCAGTATTTT.

This clone is a singleton in its sample. This rearrangement joins TRBV20-1 to TRBJ2-7, with TRBD2 matching 8 bases. The CDR3 extends over 14 amino acids. With V trimmed by 3 bases and J by 3 bases, 7 bases remained unmatched. Germline loops: CDR1 DFQATT, CDR2 SNEGSKA (reference sequence). The CDR3, as DNA: TGCAGTGCTAGTTCCGGGGGGGACCTCTACGAGCAGTACTTC. This encodes CSASSGGDLYEQYF.

The chain carries TRBV5-6 and TRBJ2-7, with D maybe TRBD2 (5 bases). Germline V gene data show CDR1 as SGHDT and CDR2 as YYEEEE. The V end was cut by 7 bases, the J end by 4 bases, with 27 bases between. The CDR3 extends over 17 amino acids. The CDR3, as DNA: TGTGCCAGCCCCTGGGGAGAGTTACTGGTGTCCCCTTACGAGCAGTACTTC. It specifies CASPWGELLVSPYEQYF.

The chain links TRBV4-1 to TRBJ1-2, with TRBD1 matching 7 bases. The CDR3 is made up of 16 amino acids. Per the germline V gene, CDR1 is MGHRA and CDR2 is YSYEKL. The trim removed 1 base at V and 14 bases at J, leaving 19 bases unmatched. The CDR3: CASSQGTARGPLPRTF. The CDR3, as DNA: TGCGCCAGCAGCCAAGGAACGGCGAGGGGGCCCTTGCCTAGGACCTTC.

This clone was seen only a few times. V is TRBV18 and J is TRBJ1-5, with a weak D call TRBD1 (6 bases). The CDR3 sequence is 15 residues long. In germline, CDR1 is KGHSH, CDR2 LQKENI. The V end was cut by 3 bases, the J end by 5 bases, with 14 bases between. The CDR3 sequence is CASSPADSFDQPQHF. The DNA of the CDR3 is TGTGCCAGCTCACCGGCGGACAGCTTTGATCAGCCCCAGCATTTT.

DNA of the CDR3: TGCAGCGTTGTTGGTGTCAGGGGGCGGCCTGAAGCTTTCTTT. Translated, it gives CSVVGVRGRPEAFF. The genes are TRBV29-1 and TRBJ1-1, with 8 positions matching TRBD1. The length of the CDR3 is 14 residues. The trim removed 4 bases at V and 6 bases at J, leaving 10 bases unmatched. CDR1 SQVTM and CDR2 ANQGSEA come from the germline V gene.

This chain links TRBV18 with TRBJ1-5; the D gene is possibly TRBD1 (6 bases). Germline V gene data show CDR1 as KGHSH and CDR2 as LQKENI. This CDR3 comprises 16 residues. V was shortened by 3 bases and J by 1 base, with 13 bases between the two germline ends. The CDR3 loop is CASSPGTQGSNQPQHF. In DNA form, the CDR3 reads TGTGCCAGCTCACCCGGAACACAGGGAAGCAATCAGCCCCAGCATTTT.

The chain uses TRBV28 and TRBJ2-7; 11 nucleotides line up with TRBD2. V shed 2 bases and J 7 bases; nucleotides not matched to a gene: 7. The CDR3 is 15 residues long. Germline values: CDR1 MDHEN, CDR2 SYDVKM. In DNA form, the CDR3 reads TGTGCCAGCAGTTTAGAAGGACTAGCGGGCCCGGAGCAGTACTTC. Protein: CASSLEGLAGPEQYF.

The chain couples TRBV2 to TRBJ1-5; 8 bases are shared with TRBD1. The length of the CDR3 is 14 residues. V shed 5 bases, J shed 6 bases, and the junction held 6 bases outside the gene matches. Germline V lookup: CDR1 SNHLY, CDR2 FYNNEI. CDR3 DNA: TGTGCCAGCAGTAAGTTACAGGGGGGTCAGCCCCAGCATTTT. Translating it yields CASSKLQGGQPQHF.

The chain is built from TRBV27 and TRBJ1-5; D gene unclear. Germline CDR1 reads MNHEY; CDR2 reads SMNVEV (reference sequence). This CDR3 contains 14 residues. V lost 1 base and J 8 bases, leaving 12 bases between the germline ends. CDR3 sequence (DNA): TGTGCCAGCAGTTTATTTTTGGGAGCGGAGCCCCAGCATTTT. Its translation is CASSLFLGAEPQHF.

This chain links TRBV11-2 with TRBJ2-1; TRBD2 matches at 9 bases. The CDR3 totals 14 residues. V dropped 5 bases and J dropped 7; count of bases not matched to a gene: 6. Per the germline V gene, CDR1 is SGHAT and CDR2 is FQNNGV. The CDR3 nucleotides read TGTGCCAGCAGCCCTAGCGGGGCCAATAATGAGCAGTTCTTC. This sequence encodes CASSPSGANNEQFF. Using reference TRBV11-2 and TRBJ2-1 for the parts outside the CDR3, the full variable domain is EAGVAQSPRYKIIEKRQSVAFWCNPISGHATLYWYQQILGQGPKLLIQFQNNGVVDDSQLPKDRFSAERLKGVDSTLKIQPAKLEDSAVYLCASSPSGANNEQFFGPGTRLTVL.

V and J are TRBV9 and TRBJ2-3; TRBD2 is a possible D gene (6 bases). Between the trimmed V and J ends, which lost 0 bases and 6 bases, there was a span of 11 bases. The CDR3 totals 14 residues. Germline CDR1 is SGDLS and CDR2 is YYNGEE. The CDR3 DNA reads TGTGCCAGCAGCGTAGTCGGGGGAAAGGATACGCAGTATTTT. This translates into CASSVVGGKDTQYF.

The chain joins TRBV6-2 or TRBV6-3 to TRBJ1-1; D unclear. Germline V gene sequence: CDR1 MNHEY, CDR2 SVGEGT. The CDR3 sequence is 14 residues long. Trimming shortened V by 2 bases and J by 1 base, and 8 bases separated the two germline ends. CDR3 loop: CASSYTGENTEAFF. DNA for the CDR3: TGTGCCAGCAGTTACACCGGGGAGAACACTGAAGCTTTCTTT.

This clone was observed a few times. This rearrangement joins TRBV19 to TRBJ2-7, with D maybe TRBD2 (6 bases). Germline-derived CDR1 and CDR2 are LNHDA and SQIVND (reference sequence). Trimming stripped 4 bases from V and 5 bases from J, with 9 bases between. The CDR3 is 12 amino acids. CDR3 region: CASSRGLHEQYF. The CDR3 coding sequence is TGTGCCAGTAGTAGGGGACTCCACGAGCAGTACTTC.

Only a few counts were recorded for this clone. The V call is TRBV12-3 or TRBV12-4, the J call TRBJ1-2; no firm D call. The V end was cut by 5 bases, the J end by 4 bases, with 11 bases between. This CDR3 has 13 residues. This CDR3 reads CASSPGGIYGYTF. The CDR3, as DNA: TGTGCCAGCAGTCCAGGAGGGATCTATGGCTACACCTTC.

The V gene is TRBV12-3 or TRBV12-4, the J gene TRBJ2-5, with D unresolved. V was cut by 6 bases and J by 5 bases, with 10 bases left in between. The CDR3 loop spans 12 amino acids. In nucleotides, the CDR3 is TGTGCCAGCAGGAGAAACCCCGAGACCCAGTACTTC. Amino acid sequence: CASRRNPETQYF.

This clone came up a few times. The chain couples TRBV2 to TRBJ1-5; 7 bases match TRBD1. CDR1 is SNHLY, CDR2 FYNNEI, per germline. CDR3 length equals 15 residues. Losses at the gene ends were 8 bases for V and 3 bases for J; bases not matched to a gene: 10. Here the CDR3 reads CASLGTETFNQPQHF. CDR3 coding DNA: TGTGCCAGCCTCGGGACAGAGACCTTCAATCAGCCCCAGCATTTT.

The chain links TRBV9 to TRBJ2-1; 8 nucleotides line up with TRBD1. Germline trimming cut 3 bases from V and 2 bases from J; bases unmatched to any gene: 1. CDR1 SGDLS and CDR2 YYNGEE come from the germline V gene. This CDR3 is 14 amino acids long. The CDR3 nucleotides read TGTGCCAGCAGCGCGGGACAGGCCTACAATGAGCAGTTCTTC. The encoded protein is CASSAGQAYNEQFF.

The J gene is TRBJ2-7, the V gene TRBV5-1; tentatively, D is TRBD1 (5 bases). CDR1 SGHRS and CDR2 YFSETQ come from the germline V gene. Trimming cost V 2 bases and J 0 bases, with 12 bases left between them. The CDR3 runs 15 residues. The CDR3 protein is CASSLGVSYSYEQYF. CDR3 sequence (DNA): TGCGCCAGCAGCTTAGGGGTCTCCTACTCCTACGAGCAGTACTTC.

This clone was picked up one time. This chain joins TRBV16 and TRBJ1-3, with D hard to call. Trimming pared 4 bases from V and 0 bases from J, leaving 10 bases between. The CDR3 is 15 amino acids. Germline V gene data show CDR1 as KGHSY and CDR2 as FQNENV. CDR3 amino acids: CASSPGRSSGNTIYF. CDR3 nucleotides: TGTGCCAGCAGCCCCGGACGGAGCTCTGGAAACACCATATATTTT.

J is TRBJ2-2 and V is TRBV3-1 (or the pseudogene TRBV3-2); no clear D. From germline, CDR1 is LGHDT and CDR2 YNNKEL (reference sequence). V gave up 0 bases and J gave up 7 bases, with 6 bases separating them. There are 13 residues in the CDR3. DNA for the CDR3: TGTGCCAGCAGCCAAGAAGGGTTCGGGGAGCTGTTTTTT. This codes for CASSQEGFGELFF.

J is TRBJ2-5 and V is TRBV6-5, with TRBD2 identical over 11 bases. J lost 1 base, V lost 7 bases, and 2 bases had no gene match. Per germline, CDR1 MNHEY and CDR2 SVGAGI. The CDR3 has 14 residues. CDR3 region: CASTSGGTQETQYF. The DNA of the CDR3 is TGTGCCAGCACTAGCGGGGGGACCCAAGAGACCCAGTACTTC.

The chain links TRBV7-2 to TRBJ2-4; weak D call: TRBD1 (6 bases). Germline V lookup: CDR1 SGHTA, CDR2 FQGNSA. The length of the CDR3 is 17 residues. Trimming stripped 5 bases from V and 2 bases from J, with 19 bases between. CDR3: CASSLRRDTATKNIQYF. The CDR3 DNA reads as TGTGCCAGCAGCCTTCGACGGGACACAGCAACCAAAAACATTCAGTACTTC.

This clone was counted once. The chain joins TRBV28 to TRBJ1-2, with a tentative D call TRBD1 (6 bases). V was shortened by 1 base and J by 6 bases, with 15 bases between the two germline ends. CDR1 is MDHEN, CDR2 SYDVKM, per germline. This CDR3 is 15 amino acids long. CDR3 in DNA: TGTGCCAGCAGTTTATCGGGCAGGGGACGAAATGGCTACACCTTC. Its translation is CASSLSGRGRNGYTF.

The chain joins TRBV18 to TRBJ2-6; a possible D gene is TRBD2 (5 bases). Per the germline V gene, CDR1 is KGHSH and CDR2 is LQKENI. This CDR3 is built from 17 residues. V dropped 2 bases and J dropped 0 bases, with 11 bases sitting between them. The chain's CDR3 is CASSPLRVRSGANVLTF. The CDR3 DNA follows: TGTGCCAGCTCACCATTGAGGGTACGCTCTGGGGCCAACGTCCTGACTTTC.